This T cell receptor (beta chain) was documented in a study of blood T cells in healthy people across ages. Study-level results: There was a strong correlation between TCR beta diversity and naive T cell percentage.

The CDR3 extends over 14 amino acids. The V and J ends lost 6 bases and 2 bases respectively, with 16 bases between them. Germline CDR1 and CDR2: DFQATT and SNEGSKA (reference sequence). Researchers isolated at least 7 million PBMCs per sample. Concerning this clonotype itself: The antigen is undetermined.

Next came a second PCR, run for roughly 6 to 11 cycles, which used a sample-barcoded 5' primer along with a J-beta primer mix. TCRdb ran MiXCR on the 5' RACE reads and lists one entry per CDR3 protein. The data show fewer than 950,000 distinct CDR3 sequences, with 36% seen just once and under 15% held by the top ten. The chain employs TRBV20-1 and TRBJ2-5; D possibly uses TRBD1 or TRBD2 (6 bases each). The TCR was taken from a man aged 18 to 35 in good health. Sequenced input: blood. CDR3 nucleotide sequence: TGCAGTGCCAGCAACACAGGGACTCAAGAGACCCAGTACTTC. Amino acids: CSASNTGTQETQYF.